Listed below are T cell receptor beta chains from one sample, sequenced in a study of blood T cell repertoires in COVID-19. Method: immunoSEQ multiplex PCR; TCRdb's copy keeps in-frame clones and lacks some. This sample has 100,000 to 150,000 clones; around nine tenths occur once, and the top ten carry about an eighth. The sample taken for sequencing was peripheral blood. Every receptor here comes from a woman in her 70s with COVID-19, enrolled during active disease. The CDR3 runs from the conserved cysteine through the conserved F or W. A D gene is named only where the DNA matches it firmly. Clone size, where shown, is once, few, many, or a class for clones that have expanded.

>TRBJ2-4|NA|TRBV5-4|TRBD1
TGTGCCAGCAGCATCCGGGACAGGGGGCTAGGGAACATTCAGTACTTC
CASSIRDRGLGNIQYF
>TRBJ2-3|NA|TRBV7-3|TRBD2
TGTGCCAGCAGCTCTAGCGGGGGAGATACGCAGTATTTT
CASSSSGGDTQYF
>TRBJ1-4|NA|TRBV11-3|NA
TGTGCCAGCAGCTCCCCCCAGGGTTCCGACGAAAAACTGTTTTTT
CASSSPQGSDEKLFF
>TRBJ1-2|NA|TRBV12-3/TRBV12-4|TRBD1
TGTGCCAGCAGGATGACAGGGGGTGGCTACACCTTC
CASRMTGGGYTF
>TRBJ2-2|NA|TRBV3-1/TRBV3-2|TRBD1
TGTGCCAGCAGTAACAGGGGGCTTAACACCGGGGAGCTGTTTTTT
CASSNRGLNTGELFF
>TRBJ2-2|NA|TRBV7-2|NA
TGTGCCAGCAGTAAAGGGGGCACCGGGGAGCTGTTTTTT
CASSKGGTGELFF
>TRBJ1-1|NA|TRBV5-1|TRBD1
TGCGCCAGCACTCAGGGGGTCCAAAACACTGAAGCTTTCTTT
CASTQGVQNTEAFF
>TRBJ1-2|NA|TRBV29-1|TRBD1
TGCAGCGTGGACAGGGCCGGGGGCTACACCTTC
CSVDRAGGYTF
>TRBJ2-1|many|TRBV11-2|TRBD1
TGTGCCAGCAGCCCCCCGGGACAGGGGGCCTACAATGAGCAGTTCTTC
CASSPPGQGAYNEQFF
>TRBJ1-3|NA|TRBV2|NA
TGTGCCAGCACCCTGGACAGACGTTCCTCTGGAAACACCATATATTTT
CASTLDRRSSGNTIYF
>TRBJ2-3|NA|TRBV27|NA
TGTGCCAGCAGTCCTACCGGGGTAGCCCTTAGCACAGATACGCAGTATTTT
CASSPTGVALSTDTQYF
>TRBJ2-3|NA|TRBV5-4|TRBD2
TGTGCCAGCAGCCGTAGCGGGGTGAGCACAGATACGCAGTATTTT
CASSRSGVSTDTQYF
>TRBJ1-6|NA|TRBV28|NA
TGTGCCAGCAGTTCCCCTAGGGAGGGTTTCTCCTATAATTCACCCCTCCACTTT
CASSSPREGFSYNSPLHF
>TRBJ2-5|NA|TRBV5-5|TRBD1
TGTGCCAGCAGCCTGGGACAGGGGGATGGAGAGACCCAGTACTTC
CASSLGQGDGETQYF
>TRBJ1-5|NA|TRBV30|TRBD1
TGTGCCTGGAGTGCTAGACAGGGGCGCAATCAGCCCCAGCATTTT
CAWSARQGRNQPQHF
>TRBJ2-2|NA|TRBV11-2|NA
TGTGCCAGCAGCTTAGGCGATCCCACCGGGGAGCTGTTTTTT
CASSLGDPTGELFF
>TRBJ2-5|NA|TRBV23-1|TRBD2
TGCGCCAGCCCCCCCGGGCTGCGGGGGGGCCAAGAGACCCAGTACTTC
CASPPGLRGGQETQYF
>TRBJ2-1|NA|TRBV7-3|NA
TGTGCCAGCAGCTCTACCGGGACTTACAATGAGCAGTTCTTC
CASSSTGTYNEQFF
>TRBJ2-7|NA|TRBV2|NA
TGTGCCAGCAGTGAAAGTGGGCACAACTCCTACGAGCAGTACTTC
CASSESGHNSYEQYF
>TRBJ2-1|NA|TRBV9|TRBD2
TGTGCCAGCAGCGTAGGGAGCGGGGCATTTACTTACAATGAGCAGTTCTTC
CASSVGSGAFTYNEQFF
>TRBJ1-5|NA|TRBV28|NA
TGTGCCAGCACCTCCTCAGCGGGGACTGTACCTCTTCTGCATTTT
CASTSSAGTVPLLHF
>TRBJ2-3|NA|TRBV2|TRBD1
TGTGCCAGCAGCAGGGACAGACCCACAGATACGCAGTATTTT
CASSRDRPTDTQYF
>TRBJ1-1|few|TRBV5-1|TRBD1
TGCGCCAGCAGCTTCCGGGACAGGAACACTGAAGCTTTCTTT
CASSFRDRNTEAFF
>TRBJ1-1|NA|TRBV5-6|TRBD1
TGTGCCAGCAGCAGAACAGGGGGGATGAACACTGAAGCTTTCTTT
CASSRTGGMNTEAFF
>TRBJ1-5|NA|TRBV28|NA
TGTGCCAGCAGTTTACAGAATCAGCCCCAGCATTTT
CASSLQNQPQHF
>TRBJ2-7|NA|TRBV6-5|TRBD2
TGTGCCAGCAACCCCCCTAGCGGGGGTTCCTACGAGCAGTACTTC
CASNPPSGGSYEQYF
>TRBJ2-3|NA|TRBV19|TRBD1
TGTGCCAGTAGTATAGTCGGGACAGTTCCTAGCACAGATACGCAGTATTTT
CASSIVGTVPSTDTQYF
>TRBJ1-1|once|TRBV11-3|TRBD1
TGTGCCAGCAGCCGCGGACAGGGAAAGAAGGATACTGAAGCTTTCTTT
CASSRGQGKKDTEAFF
>TRBJ2-3|NA|TRBV3-1/TRBV3-2|NA
TGTGCCAGCAGCTTTTGGGGGCCCGAGGGAGATACGCAGTATTTT
CASSFWGPEGDTQYF
>TRBJ1-2|NA|TRBV27|NA
TGTGCCAGCAGTTTGGCCTTCGGGGTAGAGAGAGCCTATGGCTACACCTTC
CASSLAFGVERAYGYTF
>TRBJ2-1|NA|TRBV18|TRBD1
TGTGCCAGCTCCCGCCCCGGGACAGGGCACAATGAGCAGTTCTTC
CASSRPGTGHNEQFF
>TRBJ1-4|NA|TRBV2|NA
TGTGCCAGCAGTTTACTGGGGGGACCGAATGAAAAACTGTTTTTT
CASSLLGGPNEKLFF
>TRBJ2-7|NA|TRBV6-5|NA
TGTGCCAGCAGTTACGTAGGCGGAGCTGTGGCCGAGCAGTACTTC
CASSYVGGAVAEQYF
>TRBJ2-5|NA|TRBV3-1/TRBV3-2|TRBD2
TGTGCCAGCAGCCTTAGCGGGGGCCCCGGAAAGACCCAGTACTTC
CASSLSGGPGKTQYF
>TRBJ1-3|NA|TRBV5-1|NA
TGCGCCAGCAGCTTGGGATGGAGAACTACCTCTGGAAACACCATATATTTT
CASSLGWRTTSGNTIYF
>TRBJ1-6|once|TRBV6-2/TRBV6-3|TRBD1
TGTGCCAGCAGTTTCGGACAGGGGGCTCGGCATTCACCCCTCCACTTT
CASSFGQGARHSPLHF
>TRBJ2-3|few|TRBV11-2|NA
TGTGCCAGCAGCTCTTCGACAGTTAGCACAGATACGCAGTATTTT
CASSSSTVSTDTQYF
>TRBJ1-1|NA|TRBV29-1|NA
TGCAGCGCGAGGTGGGGACTAAACACTGAAGCTTTCTTT
CSARWGLNTEAFF
>TRBJ2-1|NA|TRBV5-5|TRBD2
TGTGCCAGCAGTCCCCTAACTAGCGGGGGGGCCGGTGAGCAGTTCTTC
CASSPLTSGGAGEQFF
>TRBJ1-2|NA|TRBV7-2|NA
TGTGCCAGCAGCTTAGGGCCGGGTTCCTATGGCTACACCTTC
CASSLGPGSYGYTF
>TRBJ2-1|NA|TRBV3-1/TRBV3-2|TRBD2
TGTGCCAGCAGCCCCCGGACTAGCGGGGTCTACAATGAGCAGTTCTTC
CASSPRTSGVYNEQFF
>TRBJ2-7|NA|TRBV5-1|NA
TGCGCCAGCAGCTCGATGAGCTACGAGCAGTACTTC
CASSSMSYEQYF
>TRBJ1-5|NA|TRBV28|NA
TGTGCCAGCAGAAACACAGGGACGGGTCAGCCCCAGCATTTT
CASRNTGTGQPQHF
>TRBJ2-2|NA|TRBV25-1|NA
TGTGCCAGCAGACTAGACTGGACCGGGGAGCTGTTTTTT
CASRLDWTGELFF
>TRBJ1-1|NA|TRBV3-1/TRBV3-2|NA
TGTGCCAGCAGCCAAAGGGGGATTCGCACTGAAGCTTTCTTT
CASSQRGIRTEAFF
>TRBJ1-1|NA|TRBV25-1|NA
TGTGCCAGCAGTCTAAGACTTATTTTTAGGACTGAAGCTTTCTTT
CASSLRLIFRTEAFF
>TRBJ1-5|NA|TRBV9|NA
TGTGCCAGCTCACGACGGGGGGGAAATCAGCCCCAGCATTTT
CASSRRGGNQPQHF
>TRBJ1-4|NA|TRBV6-2/TRBV6-3|NA
TGTGCCAGCAGTTCTCTTCCGCCGGGGGGTCGGGAAAAACTGTTTTTT
CASSSLPPGGREKLFF
>TRBJ2-5|NA|TRBV5-4|NA
TGTGCCAGCAGCTCTCAAGAGACCCAGTACTTC
CASSSQETQYF
>TRBJ1-5|once|TRBV28|NA
TGTGCCAGCAGCCTCTTGGGGCAGGTTAGCAATCAGCCCCAGCATTTT
CASSLLGQVSNQPQHF